This T cell receptor beta chain derives from a study of CD8+ T cells in alopecia areata. Points from the study as a whole: Higher clonality than in normal scalp was seen in lesional scalp, especially alopecia totalis/universalis.

As for this clone: The antigen is unknown.

Extracted RNA was reverse transcribed, and the resulting cDNA served as sequencing template. Libraries were prepared by immunoSEQ multiplex PCR; TCRdb keeps only in-frame clonotypes and omits some of them. The profile shows approximately 58,000 clones, roughly 45% of them singletons. The CDR3 sequence is 12 residues long. Trimming took 0 bases from V and 11 from J, leaving 9 bases between them. CDR1 is SGDLS and CDR2 is YYNGEE in the germline V gene. Material for sequencing was NKG2D-low CD8+ T cells sorted from blood. This chain connects TRBV9 to TRBJ2-1, with D maybe TRBD1 (6 bases). The clonotype originates from a human donor with alopecia areata. CDR3 residues: CASSVEQGKQFF. The CDR3 coding sequence is TGTGCCAGCAGCGTAGAACAGGGAAAGCAGTTCTTC.